The clone carrying this TCR beta chain has a handful of counts. Its specificity is not known. V lost 0 bases to trimming and J lost 6 bases; unmatched junction nucleotides: 3. Per germline, CDR1 MRHNA and CDR2 SNTAGT. The CDR3 extends over 15 amino acids. This sample is drawn from a study of cytomegalovirus exposure and HLA in healthy donors. Study results and caveats: Cytomegalovirus status was reportedly diagnosed by the classifier with high sensitivity and specificity.

PCR amplification relied on 60 Vbeta primers (plus 13 Jbeta primers). The repertoire was sequenced with immunoSEQ multiplex PCR; TCRdb's copy has only in-frame clones and lacks some. The data show a few hundred thousand clones, over 85% seen once. This clonotype was obtained from a woman aged 18-29 years in good health and CMV-seronegative. Sequenced input: PBMCs. The genes are TRBV6-4 and TRBJ2-1; 9 bases match TRBD2. The CDR3 is CASSDSLAGANEQFF. The CDR3 DNA follows: TGTGCCAGCAGTGACTCGTTAGCGGGGGCCAATGAGCAGTTCTTC.